This T cell receptor beta chain is from a study of OX40 agonist ivuxolimab in advanced cancers. Study-wide context: Dose-escalation patients' cancers were hepatocellular carcinoma, melanoma, renal cell or head and neck cancer. Patients were over 65% male with ages about 20 to 79, mean about 54.

The repertoire was sequenced with immunoSEQ multiplex PCR; TCRdb's copy has only in-frame clones and lacks some. The sample shows fewer than 65,000 clones, 75% to 90% of them seen only once. The germline V and J ends were trimmed by 6 bases and 2 bases, with 8 bases remaining between them. The CDR3 loop spans 13 amino acids. Germline values: CDR1 MNHEY, CDR2 SVGAGI. The chain joins TRBV6-5 to TRBJ1-5; the D gene is possibly TRBD1 (5 bases). The source was CD4+ or CD8+ T cells sorted from blood, collected in a trial of the OX40 agonist ivuxolimab. This TCR derives from an adult with an advanced solid tumor such as melanoma, head and neck, liver or kidney cancer. CDR3: CASRRGGNQPQHF. The CDR3, as DNA: TGTGCCAGCAGACGGGGGGGCAATCAGCCCCAGCATTTT.